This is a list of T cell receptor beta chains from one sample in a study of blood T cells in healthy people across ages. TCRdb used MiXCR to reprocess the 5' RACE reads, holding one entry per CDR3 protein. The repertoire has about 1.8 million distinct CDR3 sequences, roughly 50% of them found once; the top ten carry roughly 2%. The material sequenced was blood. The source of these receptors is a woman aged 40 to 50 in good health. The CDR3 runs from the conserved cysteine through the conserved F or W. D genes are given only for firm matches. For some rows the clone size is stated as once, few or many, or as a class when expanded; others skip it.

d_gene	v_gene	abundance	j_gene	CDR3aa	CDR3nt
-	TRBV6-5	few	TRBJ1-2	CASSRPFSDYGYTF	TGTGCCAGCAGCCGTCCTTTTAGCGACTATGGCTACACCTTC
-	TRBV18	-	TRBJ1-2	CASSPVSGTDNSNYGYTF	TGTGCCAGCTCACCAGTCTCCGGGACGGATAACTCCAACTATGGCTACACCTTC
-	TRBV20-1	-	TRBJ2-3	CSVRDNRGAVTDTQYF	TGCAGTGTTAGAGATAACCGGGGGGCCGTCACAGATACGCAGTATTTT
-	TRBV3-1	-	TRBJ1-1	CASSQGGGKAFF	TGTGCCAGCAGCCAAGGGGGCGGGAAAGCTTTCTTT
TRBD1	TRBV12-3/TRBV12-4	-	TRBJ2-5	CASSQFGRGLEAQYF	TGTGCCAGCAGTCAGTTTGGCAGGGGGCTAGAGGCCCAGTACTTC
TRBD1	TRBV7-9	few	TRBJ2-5	CASSFPGTGQETQYF	TGTGCCAGCAGCTTCCCCGGGACAGGCCAAGAGACCCAGTACTTC
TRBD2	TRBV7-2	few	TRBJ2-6	CASSHGLGYSGANVLTF	TGTGCCAGCAGCCACGGACTAGGCTACTCTGGGGCCAACGTCCTGACTTTC
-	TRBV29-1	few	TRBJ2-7	CSVEGARSYEQYF	TGCAGCGTTGAAGGGGCCAGGTCCTACGAGCAGTACTTC
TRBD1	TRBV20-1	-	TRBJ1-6	CSASPRGLNSPLHF	TGCAGTGCAAGCCCCAGGGGGCTGAATTCACCCCTCCACTTT
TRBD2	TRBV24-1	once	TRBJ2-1	CATSDLVSGGPREQFF	TGTGCCACCAGTGATTTGGTTAGCGGGGGGCCTCGTGAGCAGTTCTTC
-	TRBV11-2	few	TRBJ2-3	CASSLAGSRYAYF	TGTGCCAGCAGCTTAGCCGGGTCCAGATACGCGTATTTT
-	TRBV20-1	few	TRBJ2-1	CSATAKGSSYNEQFF	TGCAGTGCAACCGCAAAAGGGAGCTCCTACAATGAGCAGTTCTTC
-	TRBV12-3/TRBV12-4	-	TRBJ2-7	CASSITGSSYEQYF	TGTGCCAGCAGTATTACAGGGTCCTCCTACGAGCAGTACTTC
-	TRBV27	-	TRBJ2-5	CASTPSGTKETQYF	TGTGCCAGCACCCCCTCCGGGACAAAAGAGACCCAGTACTTC
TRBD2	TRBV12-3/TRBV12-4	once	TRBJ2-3	CASSPGTSGGGLTDTQYF	TGTGCCAGCAGCCCTGGGACTAGTGGGGGGGGGCTCACAGATACGCAGTATTTT
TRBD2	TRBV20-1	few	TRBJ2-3	CSASLAEPLRLDTQYF	TGCAGTGCTAGCCTAGCGGAGCCACTCCGGCTCGATACGCAGTATTTT
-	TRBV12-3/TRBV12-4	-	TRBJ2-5	CASSSVSRRRDREETQYF	TGTGCCAGCAGCTCAGTTAGCCGACGGCGGGACCGGGAAGAGACCCAGTACTTC
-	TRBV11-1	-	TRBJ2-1	CASSLATGTPGSNEQFF	TGTGCCAGCAGCTTAGCCACCGGGACTCCAGGAAGCAATGAGCAGTTCTTC
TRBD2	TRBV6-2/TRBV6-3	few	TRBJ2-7	CASSSTSGGRKDYEQYF	TGTGCCAGCAGTTCCACTAGCGGGGGCCGAAAAGACTACGAGCAGTACTTC
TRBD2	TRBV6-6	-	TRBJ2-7	CASRTTSDISYEQYF	TGTGCCAGCAGGACCACTAGCGACATCTCCTACGAGCAGTACTTC
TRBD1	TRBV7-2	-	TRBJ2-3	CASSLLGTVVRGDTQYF	TGTGCCAGCAGCTTACTCGGGACAGTCGTTCGTGGAGATACGCAGTATTTT
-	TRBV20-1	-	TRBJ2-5	CSAQSSPGVGETQYF	TGCAGTGCCCAGTCCTCTCCGGGGGTGGGGGAGACCCAGTACTTC
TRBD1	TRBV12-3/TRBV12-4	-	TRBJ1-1	CASRQGASTEAFF	TGTGCCAGCAGGCAGGGGGCATCCACTGAAGCTTTCTTT
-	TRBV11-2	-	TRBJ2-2	CASSPGTSNTGELFF	TGTGCCAGCAGCCCAGGGACATCGAACACCGGGGAGCTGTTTTTT
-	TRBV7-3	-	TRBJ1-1	CASRRQMNTEAFF	TGTGCCAGCAGAAGACAGATGAACACTGAAGCTTTCTTT
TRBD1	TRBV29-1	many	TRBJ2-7	CSVLPRQGAYEQYF	TGCAGCGTCCTCCCCCGGCAGGGGGCCTACGAGCAGTACTTC
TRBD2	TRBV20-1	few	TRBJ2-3	CSGIGLAGIRDTQYF	TGCAGTGGTATAGGACTAGCGGGGATTCGTGATACGCAGTATTTT
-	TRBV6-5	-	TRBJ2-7	CASSYSDRLYEQYF	TGTGCCAGCAGTTACTCCGACAGGCTCTACGAGCAGTACTTC
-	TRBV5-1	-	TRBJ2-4	CASSLRGIVENIQYF	TGCGCCAGCAGCCTTCGGGGGATAGTAGAAAACATTCAGTACTTC
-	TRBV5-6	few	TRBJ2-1	CASSWDLGGRKFF	TGTGCCAGCAGCTGGGACTTAGGGGGTAGGAAGTTCTTC
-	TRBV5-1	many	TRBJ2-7	CASSFDRTSYEQYF	TGTGCCAGCAGTTTTGACAGGACGTCCTACGAGCAGTACTTC
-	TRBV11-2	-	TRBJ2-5	CASSNSGSQETQYF	TGTGCCAGCAGCAACTCAGGGTCCCAAGAGACCCAGTACTTC